These 11 T cell receptor beta chains were sequenced from one sample in a study of blood T cells in healthy people across ages. Through a sample-barcoded 5' primer and a J-beta primer mix, a second PCR was run for roughly 7 to 12 cycles. TCRdb independently ran MiXCR on the 5' RACE reads; one entry per CDR3 protein. The table shows 1.2 million to 1.5 million distinct CDR3 sequences, with approximately 40% occurring only once. The sequencing input was blood. The receptor source for this set is a woman under 30 in good health.

This rearrangement joins TRBV2 to TRBJ1-2; TRBD1 is a possible D gene (6 bases). V was pared by 7 bases and J by 6 bases, with 15 bases between. CDR1 and CDR2 from the germline V gene are SNHLY and FYNNEI. The CDR3 is 13 amino acids. The chain's CDR3 is CASNRDTENGYTF. The CDR3 region has the DNA TGTGCCAGCAACAGGGACACTGAAAATGGCTACACCTTC.

This clonotype came up a few times. The chain combines TRBV12-3 or TRBV12-4 with TRBJ2-2; TRBD1 is a possible D gene (6 bases). The ends were cut back, 3 bases at V and 0 bases at J, with 23 bases in the middle. CDR3 length: 20 amino acids. CDR3 DNA: TGTGCCAGCAGTTTCTTCCTTCCGGACAGTCGATCCGCGAACACCGGGGAGCTGTTTTTT. This codes for CASSFFLPDSRSANTGELFF.

The rearrangement joins TRBV4-1 to TRBJ2-7; 8 bases are a match to TRBD1. Germline loops: CDR1 MGHRA, CDR2 YSYEKL. The CDR3 is 12 amino acids. Trimming took 8 bases from V and 9 from J; bases not matched to a gene: 9. The DNA for the CDR3 is TGCGCCAGCCAAGATCAGGGGACAGGGCAGTACTTC. It is translated as CASQDQGTGQYF.

The V call is TRBV21-1, the J call TRBJ2-1; the table assigns TRBD1, which was not confirmed against the DNA. TRBV21-1 is termed a pseudogene. The CDR3 contains 18 residues. CDR3 protein: CASSKGVRITKSYNEQFF. CDR3 nucleotide sequence: TGTGCCAGCAGCAAAGGGGTCAGGATAACCAAATCCTACAATGAGCAGTTCTTC.

The chain couples TRBV20-1 to TRBJ2-7; tentatively, D is TRBD2 (6 bases). Germline V gene sequence: CDR1 DFQATT, CDR2 SNEGSKA (reference sequence). V lost 3 bases to trimming and J lost 2 bases, with 14 bases between them. CDR3 length: 14 residues. The CDR3 sequence: CSARAGSGAYEQYF. The CDR3 DNA reads TGCAGTGCTAGGGCCGGGTCGGGAGCCTACGAGCAGTACTTC.

J is TRBJ2-3 and V is TRBV5-1; D is possibly TRBD2 (5 bases). The CDR3 sequence is 14 residues long. CDR1 SGHRS and CDR2 YFSETQ come from the germline V gene. The V end was cut by 4 bases, the J end by 2 bases, with 11 bases between. The CDR3 nucleotides read TGCGCCAGCAGCATGAGAGGGATCACAGATACGCAGTATTTT. Translated, it gives CASSMRGITDTQYF.

This clonotype was detected a few times. The chain joins TRBV14 to TRBJ2-7; D possibly corresponds to TRBD1 (6 bases). Germline V CDR1 and CDR2: SGHDN, FVKESK. This CDR3 spans 16 amino acids. Trimming took off 1 base at V and 0 bases at J, with 13 bases between the two ends. The CDR3 DNA sequence: TGTGCCAGCAGCCAAGTTCAGGGGACGTCCTCCTACGAGCAGTACTTC. Translating it yields CASSQVQGTSSYEQYF. Full variable domain (outside the CDR3, taken from reference TRBV14 and TRBJ2-7): EAGVTQFPSHSVIEKGQTVTLRCDPISGHDNLYWYRRVMGKEIKFLLHFVKESKQDESGMPNNRFLAERTGGTYSTLKVQPAELEDSGVYFCASSQVQGTSSYEQYFGPGTRLTVT.

This clonotype was recorded a few times. V is TRBV2 and J is TRBJ2-3, with 8 bases fitting TRBD2. CDR1 and CDR2 (germline): SNHLY, FYNNEI. After removal of 11 bases from V and 2 bases from J, the junction contained 9 bases not matched to a gene. The CDR3 contains 14 residues. This CDR3 is CAGMGGRSTDTQYF. The CDR3 coding sequence is TGTGCCGGGATGGGCGGGAGGTCCACAGATACGCAGTATTTT. The whole variable domain, remainder taken from reference TRBV2 and TRBJ2-3, is EPEVTQTPSHQVTQMGQEVILRCVPISNHLYFYWYRQILGQKVEFLVSFYNNEISEKSEIFDDQFSVERPDGSNFTLKIRSTKLEDSAMYFCAGMGGRSTDTQYFGPGTRLTVL.

The chain is built from TRBV7-8 and TRBJ2-1; D is ambiguous. There are 12 residues in the CDR3. Per germline, CDR1 SGHVS and CDR2 FQNEAQ. The germline V and J ends were trimmed by 5 bases and 8 bases, with 10 bases remaining between them. The CDR3 DNA reads TGTGCCAGCAGCCCACCGACTCATGAGCAGTTCTTC. Protein sequence: CASSPPTHEQFF. Variable domain in full (rest from reference TRBV7-8 and TRBJ2-1): GAGVSQSPRYKVAKRGQDVALRCDPISGHVSLFWYQQALGQGPEFLTYFQNEAQLDKSGLPSDRFFAERPEGSVSTLKIQRTQQEDSAVYLCASSPPTHEQFFGPGTRLTVL.

This chain connects TRBV5-1 to TRBJ1-4; 7 bases agree with TRBD1. CDR3 length: 16 amino acids. The ends lost 4 bases at V and 3 bases at J; junction bases unmatched: 9. Germline values: CDR1 SGHRS, CDR2 YFSETQ. The CDR3 is CASSPTGRIANEKLFF. CDR3 sequence (DNA): TGCGCCAGCAGCCCGACAGGGAGGATAGCTAATGAAAAACTGTTTTTT.

The chain combines TRBV10-3 with TRBJ2-3; maybe TRBD1 (6 bases). Looked up from germline, CDR1 is ENHRY and CDR2 is SYGVKD. V lost 2 bases, J lost 1 base, and 7 bases lay in between. The CDR3 has 14 residues. The CDR3: CAISEAGGTDTQYF. CDR3 sequence (DNA): TGTGCCATCAGTGAGGCAGGGGGCACAGATACGCAGTATTTT.